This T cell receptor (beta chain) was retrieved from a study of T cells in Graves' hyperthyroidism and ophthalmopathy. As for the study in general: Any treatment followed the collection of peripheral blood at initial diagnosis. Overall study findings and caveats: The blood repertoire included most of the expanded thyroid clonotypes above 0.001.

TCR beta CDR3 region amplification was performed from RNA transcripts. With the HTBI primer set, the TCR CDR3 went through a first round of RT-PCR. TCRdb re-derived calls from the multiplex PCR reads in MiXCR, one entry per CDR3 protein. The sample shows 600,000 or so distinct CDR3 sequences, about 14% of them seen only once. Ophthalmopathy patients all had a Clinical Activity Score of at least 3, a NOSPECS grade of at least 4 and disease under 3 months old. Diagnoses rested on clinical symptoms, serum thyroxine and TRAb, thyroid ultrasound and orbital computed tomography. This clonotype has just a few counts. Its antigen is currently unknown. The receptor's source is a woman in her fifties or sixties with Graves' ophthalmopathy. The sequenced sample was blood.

Written as DNA, the CDR3 is TGTGCCAGCAGTGGGACAGGGGGCTCTTATGAGCAGTTCTTC. This translates into CASSGTGGSYEQFF. This rearrangement joins TRBV6-1 to TRBJ2-1; 11 bases match TRBD1. Germline values: CDR1 MNHNS, CDR2 SASEGT. The CDR3 is made up of 14 amino acids. V was pared by 4 bases and J by 8 bases, with 4 bases of the junction left unmatched.